The 31 T cell receptor beta chains below all came from one sample that was sequenced in a study of spatial heterogeneity in lung cancer. Each CDR3 protein is one row after TCRdb ran MiXCR on the 5' RACE reads. The sample includes 45,000 to 55,000 distinct CDR3 sequences, roughly 10% of them seen just once. Regarding time point: blood at routine non-recurrence follow-up after resection. The starting material was PBMCs, obtained at follow-up. The receptors here all came from a male donor with early-stage non-small cell lung cancer.

This clonotype was observed many times. The J gene is TRBJ1-1, the V gene TRBV29-1, with D unclear. The germline V gene encodes CDR1 SQVTM and CDR2 ANQGSEA. The V end lost 5 bases, the J end lost 0 bases, and 4 bases lay between the germline ends. The CDR3 has 11 amino acids. CDR3 nucleotides: TGCAGCGTTCACTTGAACACTGAAGCTTTCTTT. It encodes CSVHLNTEAFF.

This clonotype was seen at least ten times. The genes are TRBV18 and TRBJ1-3, with TRBD1 matching over 8 bases. Trimming at V came to 1 base and at J to 4 bases, leaving 6 bases not matched to a gene. This CDR3 spans 16 amino acids. Germline values: CDR1 KGHSH, CDR2 LQKENI. The CDR3 DNA follows: TGTGCCAGCTCACCACGTTCGACAGGGGAAGGAAACACCATATATTTT. Its translation: CASSPRSTGEGNTIYF.

This clonotype was seen more than once but under ten times. The rearrangement joins TRBV12-3 or TRBV12-4 to TRBJ2-3, with 11 positions matching TRBD2. V shed 4 bases and J 5 bases; nucleotides not matched to a gene: 8. The CDR3 contains 16 residues. In DNA, the CDR3 is TGTGCCAGCAGTTCCACCACTAGCGGGGGCGGAGATACGCAGTATTTT. This translates into CASSSTTSGGGDTQYF.

This sequence joins TRBV29-1 and TRBJ1-5; unclear D gene. The CDR3 length is 15 residues. Germline V gives CDR1 SQVTM, CDR2 ANQGSEA. Trimming stripped 4 bases from V and 2 bases from J, with 15 bases between. The CDR3 DNA reads as TGCAGCGTTGCTGTCGACTCAGAGCGCAATCAGCCCCAGCATTTT. It encodes CSVAVDSERNQPQHF.

This clonotype was picked up a small number of times. The gene calls are TRBV11-2 and TRBJ2-5, with TRBD1 matching over 10 bases. Germline V gene data show CDR1 as SGHAT and CDR2 as FQNNGV. The CDR3 loop spans 15 amino acids. The V gene end was trimmed by 0 bases and the J gene end by 3 bases; junction bases not matched to a gene: 1. The CDR3 DNA reads as TGTGCCAGCAGCTTAGATGGGACAGGGGAAGAGACCCAGTACTTC. Protein product: CASSLDGTGEETQYF.

Remarks on this clonotype: Just one base apart from a much larger clone, this may be a read error. No conserved phenylalanine or tryptophan ends this CDR3, so it is likely a read error. The V gene is TRBV18, the J gene TRBJ2-7; a weak D match, TRBD2 (6 bases). V was trimmed by 6 bases and J by 0 bases, leaving 12 bases between them. Germline V gene data show CDR1 as KGHSH and CDR2 as LQKENI. The CDR3 is 14 amino acids. The CDR3 region has the DNA TGTGCCAGCTCCGCCGGGACTGCCTCCTACGAGCAGTACTAC. Translating gives CASSAGTASYEQYY.

The sample holds many counts of this clonotype. V is TRBV29-1 and J is TRBJ1-1; 7 positions match TRBD1. The CDR3 covers 12 residues. The trim removed 6 bases at V and 4 bases at J, leaving 5 bases unmatched. Germline V CDR1 and CDR2: SQVTM, ANQGSEA. The CDR3 region has the DNA TGCAGCGTAGACAGGGCGGGCACTGAAGCTTTCTTT. Amino acids: CSVDRAGTEAFF. The full variable domain, in which reference TRBV29-1 and TRBJ1-1 provide the parts outside the CDR3, is SAVISQKPSRDICQRGTSLTIQCQVDSQVTMMFWYRQQPGQSLTLIATANQGSEATYESGFVIDKFPISRPNLTFSTLTVSNMSPEDSSIYLCSVDRAGTEAFFGQGTRLTVV.

The CDR3 protein is CAWSVGVEQYF. The CDR3 DNA is TGTGCCTGGAGTGTTGGGGTCGAGCAGTACTTC. This rearrangement joins TRBV30 to TRBJ2-7; D is unclear. The germline V gene encodes CDR1 GTSNPN and CDR2 SVGIG (reference sequence). The ends were cut back, 0 bases at V and 6 bases at J, with 6 bases in the middle. The CDR3 has 11 residues.

This clonotype was found many times. This chain joins TRBV11-3 and TRBJ2-1; D is undetermined. Trimming removed 1 base from V and 6 bases from J, with 13 bases in between. Germline CDR1 reads SGHNT; CDR2 reads YENEEA. The CDR3 totals 15 residues. The DNA for the CDR3 is TGTGCCAGCAGCTTAGGTCCCCCACTAAGCAATGAGCAGTTCTTC. It encodes CASSLGPPLSNEQFF.

The chain couples TRBV2 to TRBJ1-4; tentative D call: TRBD1 (5 bases). The CDR3 covers 13 residues. V was shortened by 2 bases and J by 10 bases, with 11 bases between the two germline ends. The germline V gene encodes CDR1 SNHLY and CDR2 FYNNEI. The CDR3 loop reads CASSERPGGKLFF. DNA of the CDR3: TGTGCCAGCAGTGAAAGACCTGGGGGAAAACTGTTTTTT.

This clonotype was counted at least ten times. The J gene is TRBJ2-4, the V gene TRBV3-1, with 10 bases fitting TRBD1. Germline CDR1 LGHDT, CDR2 YNNKEL (reference sequence). V lost 1 base, J lost 10 bases, and 4 bases stayed unmatched. The CDR3 extends over 14 amino acids. CDR3 in DNA: TGTGCCAGCAGCCAAGGGGACAGGGGCCGTATTCAGTACTTC. Its translation is CASSQGDRGRIQYF.

For this clonotype: With a much larger clone just one base away, this may be a read error. The genes are TRBV12-3 or TRBV12-4 and TRBJ1-5; no clear D gene. The CDR3 totals 14 residues. In DNA, the CDR3 is TGTGCCAGCAGCCCCACCCGACAAAATCAGCCCCTGCATTTT. This codes for CASSPTRQNQPLHF.

This clonotype was detected ten times or more. This rearrangement joins TRBV7-6 to TRBJ2-1; 8 bases map to TRBD2. This CDR3 is 20 amino acids long. Trimming at V came to 5 bases and at J to 0 bases, leaving 18 bases not matched to a gene. The germline gives CDR1 SGHVS, CDR2 FNYEAQ. The CDR3 nucleotides are TGTGCCAGCAGCCTAAGGATTAGTAGCGGGACGTCTTTCTCCTACAATGAGCAGTTCTTC. Its translation is CASSLRISSGTSFSYNEQFF.

Ten or more counts support this clonotype. The chain carries TRBV7-6 and TRBJ2-7; 7 bases align to TRBD2. Germline V CDR1 and CDR2: SGHVS, FNYEAQ. The V and J ends lost 5 bases and 6 bases, in that order; junction bases with no gene match: 4. There are 12 residues in the CDR3. The CDR3: CASSQREGEQYF. Written as DNA, the CDR3 is TGTGCCAGCAGCCAGAGGGAGGGCGAGCAGTACTTC.

This chain uses TRBV7-7 with TRBJ2-7; D unresolved. This CDR3 comprises 15 residues. In germline, CDR1 is SSHAT, CDR2 FNYEAQ (reference sequence). The germline V and J ends were trimmed by 1 base and 6 bases, with 16 bases remaining between them. The CDR3 sequence is CASSLGPGSFGEQYF. CDR3 sequence (DNA): TGTGCCAGCAGCTTAGGGCCAGGTTCCTTCGGCGAGCAGTACTTC. Based on the CDR3 plus reference TRBV7-7 and TRBJ2-7, the full variable domain is GAGVSQSPRYKVTKRGQDVTLRCDPISSHATLYWYQQALGQGPEFLTYFNYEAQPDKSGLPSDRFSAERPEGSISTLTIQRTEQRDSAMYRCASSLGPGSFGEQYFGPGTRLTVT.

This clonotype was found a few times. The genes are TRBV28 and TRBJ2-7; D unclear. Germline CDR1 is MDHEN and CDR2 is SYDVKM. The CDR3 sequence is 12 residues long. V shed 7 bases and J shed 5 bases, with 12 bases lying between them. The CDR3 reads CASTDAFDEQYF. CDR3 in DNA: TGTGCCAGCACAGACGCATTCGACGAGCAGTACTTC.

The rearrangement links TRBV6-5 to TRBJ2-5; D is possibly TRBD2 (5 bases). CDR1 is MNHEY, CDR2 SVGAGI, per germline. V gave up 4 bases and J gave up 2 bases, with 14 bases separating them. The CDR3 is 15 amino acids. The CDR3 DNA is TGTGCCAGCAGTTCTGAAGCGGCGGCGCAAGAGACCCAGTACTTC. It encodes CASSSEAAAQETQYF.

This clonotype was seen at least ten times. The CDR3 reads CASGAGGYGYTF. In nucleotides, the CDR3 is TGTGCCAGCGGCGCAGGGGGCTATGGCTACACCTTC. The chain links TRBV3-1 to TRBJ1-2; 7 positions match TRBD1. This CDR3 contains 12 residues. The junction had 4 bases not matched to a gene; V was cut back by 8 bases and J by 4 bases. Germline V CDR1 and CDR2: LGHDT, YNNKEL (reference sequence).

This clonotype has ten or more counts. This chain connects TRBV2 to TRBJ1-1; D may be TRBD1 (6 bases). CDR1 and CDR2 from the germline V gene are SNHLY and FYNNEI. The CDR3 loop spans 14 amino acids. Trimming removed 5 bases from V and 0 bases from J, with 10 bases in between. CDR3 region: CASSPQGMNTEAFF. In nucleotides, the CDR3 is TGTGCCAGCAGTCCACAGGGAATGAACACTGAAGCTTTCTTT.

This clonotype turned up a few times. This chain joins TRBV7-9 and TRBJ1-3; weak D call: TRBD1 (6 bases). Germline V gene lookup returns CDR1 SEHNR and CDR2 FQNEAQ (reference sequence). CDR3 length: 14 residues. V was pared by 3 bases and J by 4 bases, with 10 bases between. The CDR3 sequence is CASSFTGIGNTIYF. Here the CDR3 DNA reads TGTGCCAGCAGCTTTACAGGGATCGGAAACACCATATATTTT. The full variable domain, rest sourced from reference TRBV7-9 and TRBJ1-3, is DTGVSQNPRHKITKRGQNVTFRCDPISEHNRLYWYRQTLGQGPEFLTYFQNEAQLEKSRLLSDRFSAERPKGSFSTLEIQRTEQGDSAMYLCASSFTGIGNTIYFGEGSWLTVV.

This clonotype was counted only a few times. The rearrangement links TRBV2 to TRBJ1-1, with TRBD1 identical over 7 bases. Germline-derived CDR1 and CDR2 are SNHLY and FYNNEI. The CDR3 loop spans 14 amino acids. The trim removed 8 bases at V and 4 bases at J, leaving 10 bases unmatched. DNA of the CDR3: TGTGCCAGCGGAGACAGGGCTCGAACCACTGAAGCTTTCTTT. Residues: CASGDRARTTEAFF.

The table lists this clonotype with many counts. The chain is built from TRBV3-1 and TRBJ2-7; D not resolved. Trimming stripped 1 base from V and 5 bases from J, with 9 bases between. The germline gives CDR1 LGHDT, CDR2 YNNKEL (reference sequence). The CDR3 covers 13 residues. Here the CDR3 DNA reads TGTGCCAGCAGCCAAGTCGTAAAGGACGAGCAGTACTTC. It yields the protein CASSQVVKDEQYF.

The chain uses TRBV5-1 and TRBJ1-2; 7 bases align to TRBD1. The CDR3 loop spans 14 amino acids. The V gene's germline CDR1 is SGHRS and CDR2 YFSETQ. V lost 0 bases, J lost 6 bases, and 5 bases stayed unmatched. CDR3 in DNA: TGCGCCAGCAGCTTGGAGCCAGGGGGAGATGGCTACACCTTC. Its protein product is CASSLEPGGDGYTF.

This clonotype was recorded many times. J is TRBJ1-1 and V is TRBV18, with D uncertain. The ends were cut back, 6 bases at V and 1 base at J, with 12 bases in the middle. The V gene's germline CDR1 is KGHSH and CDR2 LQKENI. This CDR3 has 14 amino acids. CDR3 nucleotide sequence: TGTGCCAGCTCCCTGTTCGACGGGAACACTGAAGCTTTCTTT. Translation: CASSLFDGNTEAFF. Filled out from reference TRBV18 and TRBJ1-1, the complete variable domain reads NAGVMQNPRHLVRRRGQEARLRCSPMKGHSHVYWYRQLPEEGLKFMVYLQKENIIDESGMPKERFSAEFPKEGPSILRIQQVVRGDSAAYFCASSLFDGNTEAFFGQGTRLTVV.

The chain combines TRBV3-1 with TRBJ2-3; D gene ambiguous. Germline assignment: CDR1 LGHDT and CDR2 YNNKEL (reference sequence). There are 13 residues in the CDR3. Trimming cost V 2 bases and J 0 bases, with 3 bases left between them. The CDR3 bases are TGTGCCAGCAGCCAACTTAGCACAGATACGCAGTATTTT. Encoded protein: CASSQLSTDTQYF.

The V and J genes are TRBV6-4 and TRBJ1-6, with D unclear. Germline V gives CDR1 MRHNA, CDR2 SNTAGT. The CDR3 runs 13 residues. The V gene lost 4 bases and the J gene lost 6 bases, with 7 bases spanning the gap. The CDR3 spells CASSGGSNSPLHF. CDR3 nucleotide sequence: TGTGCCAGCAGTGGAGGGAGTAATTCACCCCTCCACTTT.

This clonotype was found many times. The chain recombines TRBV6-5 with TRBJ2-7, with a weak D call TRBD2 (7 bases). The CDR3 loop spans 16 amino acids. The V and J ends lost 8 bases and 2 bases respectively, with 22 bases between them. In germline, CDR1 is MNHEY, CDR2 SVGAGI. CDR3 nucleotide sequence: TGTGCCAGCCGAAGGGGGGGACAATCGGCGACCTACGAGCAGTACTTC. Translating it yields CASRRGGQSATYEQYF.

This clonotype appeared many times. This chain joins TRBV7-2 and TRBJ1-5; D is unclear. Germline lookup yields CDR1 SGHTA and CDR2 FQGNSA. V shed 2 bases and J shed 7 bases, with 15 bases lying between them. The CDR3 runs 15 residues. The CDR3 DNA follows: TGTGCCAGCAGCTTAAGTCGTGTAGGTGCCCAGCCCCAGCATTTT. It encodes CASSLSRVGAQPQHF.

Ten or more counts support this clonotype. V and J are TRBV18 and TRBJ1-2; the D gene is possibly TRBD1 (5 bases). The CDR3 spans 14 residues. Trimming took 0 bases from V and 4 from J, leaving 9 bases between them. CDR1 and CDR2 from the germline V gene are KGHSH and LQKENI. The DNA of the CDR3 is TGTGCCAGCTCACCACCGGAGGGGAGCTATGGCTACACCTTC. Encoded protein: CASSPPEGSYGYTF.

This clonotype was counted between two and nine times. The genes are TRBV7-2 and TRBJ2-3, with TRBD1 identical over 7 bases. CDR1 and CDR2 (germline): SGHTA, FQGNSA. The V gene end was trimmed by 2 bases and the J gene end by 1 base; junction bases not matched to a gene: 0. The CDR3 has 14 residues. CDR3: CASSLQGGTDTQYF. CDR3 DNA sequence: TGTGCCAGCAGCTTACAGGGGGGCACAGATACGCAGTATTTT.

Concerning this clonotype itself: A much larger clone lies one base from this, so it may be a read error. The chain uses TRBV19 and TRBJ1-5; D may be TRBD1 (5 bases). This CDR3 is 13 amino acids long. Germline V lookup: CDR1 LNHDA, CDR2 SQIVND (reference sequence). Trimming cost V 9 bases and J 5 bases, with 14 bases left between them. The CDR3 sequence: CASADGTHQPQHF. The DNA of the CDR3 is TGTGCCAGCGCGGACGGGACCCATCAGCCCCAGCATTTT.